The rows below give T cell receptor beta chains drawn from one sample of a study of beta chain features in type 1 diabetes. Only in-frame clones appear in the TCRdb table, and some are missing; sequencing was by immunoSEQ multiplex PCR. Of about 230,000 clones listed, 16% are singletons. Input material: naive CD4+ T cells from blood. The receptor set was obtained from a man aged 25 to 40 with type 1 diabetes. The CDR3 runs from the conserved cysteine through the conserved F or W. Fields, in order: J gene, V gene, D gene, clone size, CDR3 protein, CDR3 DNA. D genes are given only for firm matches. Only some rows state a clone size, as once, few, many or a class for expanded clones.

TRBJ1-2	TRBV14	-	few	CASSHERYGYTF	TGTGCCAGCAGCCACGAACGTTATGGCTACACCTTC
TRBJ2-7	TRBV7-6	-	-	CASSLERHGPARMYF	TGTGCCAGCAGCTTAGAAAGGCACGGTCCAGCGAGGATGTACTTC
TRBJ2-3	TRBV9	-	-	CASSVELAPDTQYF	TGTGCCAGCAGCGTAGAACTAGCCCCAGATACGCAGTATTTT
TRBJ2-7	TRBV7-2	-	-	CASSLGVANSYEQYF	TGTGCCAGCAGCTTAGGGGTTGCAAATTCCTACGAGCAGTACTTC
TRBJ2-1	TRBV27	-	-	CASSLFSGGTPYNEQFF	TGTGCCAGCAGTTTATTTTCGGGCGGGACCCCCTACAATGAGCAGTTCTTC
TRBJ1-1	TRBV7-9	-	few	CASSETGNTEAFF	TGTGCCAGCAGCGAGACAGGGAACACTGAAGCTTTCTTT
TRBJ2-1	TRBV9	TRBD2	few	CASSPGTSGLSYNEQFF	TGTGCCAGCAGCCCCGGGACTAGCGGTCTCTCCTACAATGAGCAGTTCTTC
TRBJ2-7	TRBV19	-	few	CASSMREEQYF	TGTGCCAGTAGTATGAGAGAGGAGCAGTACTTC
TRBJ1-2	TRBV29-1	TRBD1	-	CSVRQGRLGYTF	TGCAGCGTAAGACAGGGGAGGCTTGGCTACACCTTC
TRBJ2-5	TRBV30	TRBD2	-	CAWRGREETQYF	TGTGCCTGGAGGGGGAGGGAAGAGACCCAGTACTTC
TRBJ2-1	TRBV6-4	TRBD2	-	CASSDPSSGRGDEQFF	TGTGCCAGCAGTGACCCGTCTAGCGGGAGAGGCGATGAGCAGTTCTTC
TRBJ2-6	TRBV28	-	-	CASRFSGANVLTF	TGTGCCAGCAGATTCTCTGGGGCCAACGTCCTGACTTTC
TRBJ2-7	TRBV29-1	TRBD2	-	CSVATFSGRAYEQYF	TGCAGCGTTGCCACCTTTAGTGGGAGGGCCTACGAGCAGTACTTC
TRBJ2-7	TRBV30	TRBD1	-	CAWKGQGQGKQYF	TGTGCCTGGAAGGGGCAGGGACAGGGAAAGCAGTACTTC
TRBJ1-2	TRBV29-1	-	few	CSVDPSYGYTF	TGCAGCGTAGATCCCTCCTATGGCTACACCTTC
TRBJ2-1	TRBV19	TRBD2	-	CASSTDVGTSGSNEQFF	TGTGCCAGTAGTACCGACGTGGGGACTAGCGGGAGCAATGAGCAGTTCTTC
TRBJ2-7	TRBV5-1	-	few	CASSSRDEQYF	TGCGCCAGCAGCTCAAGGGACGAGCAGTACTTC